This T cell receptor beta chain was sequenced in a study of PD-1 blockade in mismatch repair-deficient tumors. Study at large: Patients had about 13 mismatch repair-deficient cancer types and were previously treated and progressing.

Points from the study as a whole: After pembrolizumab, tumor-resident clones rose rapidly, then generally contracted before radiologic responses.

Mismatch repair deficiency was confirmed in all patients, by PCR or immunohistochemistry. The TCR-sequenced patients were a few responders to pembrolizumab. Regarding this clone: Its antigen is not identified.

Sequencing was performed with immunoSEQ multiplex PCR; in TCRdb, only in-frame clones are kept and a portion is missing. This table has roughly 84,000 clones, 81% appearing once. The material was peripheral blood, obtained 12 weeks after starting pembrolizumab. The clonotype comes from an adult with mismatch repair-deficient cancer.

The CDR3 bases are TGCGCCAGCAGCCAAGCGTTCGGGCGGGAGCACAGTGAGCAGTTCTTC. Translating it yields CASSQAFGREHSEQFF. The V and J genes are TRBV4-1 and TRBJ2-1, with TRBD2 matching 7 bases. The V gene end was trimmed by 1 base and the J gene end by 9 bases; junction bases not matched to a gene: 12. Germline loops: CDR1 MGHRA, CDR2 YSYEKL. This CDR3 spans 16 amino acids.